Presented here are 28 T cell receptor beta chains from one specimen sequenced in a study of shared clonotypes between healthy human individuals. Naive CD8 cells comprised CD45RO-negative, CCR7-positively selected cells, excluding terminally differentiated effector memory CD45RA+ cells. Profiled with immunoSEQ multiplex PCR; TCRdb holds only in-frame clones, not every one. Here the sample spans hundreds of thousands of clones, roughly 98% being singletons. Sample: naive CD8+ T cells sorted from blood. The receptor set was obtained from a young man in good health.

J is TRBJ2-7 and V is TRBV6-5; D unclear. Trimming left V 7 bases short and J 5 bases short, with 15 bases between. Germline assignment: CDR1 MNHEY and CDR2 SVGAGI. The CDR3 loop spans 13 amino acids. The CDR3 spells CASTQTASHEQYF. In DNA, the CDR3 is TGTGCCAGCACCCAAACCGCGAGTCACGAGCAGTACTTC.

The chain links TRBV7-9 to TRBJ2-2; the D is unclear. The CDR3 runs to 15 residues. Germline assignment: CDR1 SEHNR and CDR2 FQNEAQ (reference sequence). The germline V and J ends were trimmed by 1 base and 11 bases, with 17 bases remaining between them. Here the CDR3 DNA reads TGTGCCAGCAGCTTAGGATTGCAAGAAAACGTCGAGCTGTTTTTT. Translated, it gives CASSLGLQENVELFF. Supplemented by reference TRBV7-9 and TRBJ2-2, the full variable domain reads DTGVSQNPRHKITKRGQNVTFRCDPISEHNRLYWYRQTLGQGPEFLTYFQNEAQLEKSRLLSDRFSAERPKGSFSTLEIQRTEQGDSAMYLCASSLGLQENVELFFGEGSRLTVL.

V is TRBV6-5 and J is TRBJ2-1; TRBD1 aligns across 7 bases. Germline CDR1 reads MNHEY; CDR2 reads SVGAGI. CDR3 length: 13 amino acids. V lost 3 bases and J lost 6; bases outside the gene matches: 2. The CDR3 loop is CASSYAGGNEQFF. The CDR3 nucleotides read TGTGCCAGCAGTTATGCAGGGGGCAATGAGCAGTTCTTC.

This chain connects TRBV5-1 to TRBJ2-3; D tentatively fits TRBD1 or TRBD2 (5 bases each). The V end lost 6 bases, the J end lost 6 bases, and 14 bases lay between the germline ends. CDR1 and CDR2 (germline): SGHRS, YFSETQ. The CDR3 has 13 amino acids. As DNA, the CDR3 is TGCGCCAGCAACCTGAGGGGCTGGGATACGCAGTATTTT. Translating it yields CASNLRGWDTQYF.

This clone was detected only once. The chain couples TRBV27 to TRBJ2-1; D possibly corresponds to TRBD1 (5 bases). Trimming took 6 bases from V and 10 from J, leaving 10 bases between them. This CDR3 spans 11 amino acids. Germline V CDR1 and CDR2: MNHEY, SMNVEV (reference sequence). The CDR3 nucleotides are TGTGCCAGCAGCATCTCAGGGGAGCAGTTCTTC. The encoded protein is CASSISGEQFF.

This chain joins TRBV7-9 and TRBJ2-2; D might be TRBD2 (6 bases). The CDR3 loop spans 14 amino acids. The ends were cut back, 5 bases at V and 6 bases at J, with 13 bases in the middle. Germline loops: CDR1 SEHNR, CDR2 FQNEAQ (reference sequence). The CDR3 region is CASSGTVISGELFF. CDR3 in DNA: TGTGCCAGCAGCGGGACTGTTATATCCGGGGAGCTGTTTTTT.

The rearrangement links TRBV5-1 to TRBJ2-5, with a possible D match to TRBD1 (5 bases). CDR1 is SGHRS, CDR2 YFSETQ, per germline. This CDR3 comprises 15 residues. Trimming removed 0 bases from V and 5 bases from J, with 14 bases in between. DNA for the CDR3: TGCGCCAGCAGCTTGGCGATTAGGGGTGAGGAGACCCAGTACTTC. Encoded protein: CASSLAIRGEETQYF.

The J gene is TRBJ2-1, the V gene TRBV7-9; 7 bases fit TRBD2. This CDR3 has 14 amino acids. Germline V gene data show CDR1 as SEHNR and CDR2 as FQNEAQ (reference sequence). Trimming took 5 bases from V and 4 from J; bases not matched to a gene: 5. The DNA of the CDR3 is TGTGCCAGCAGCCCTGGACTAGGGTACAATGAGCAGTTCTTC. It codes for CASSPGLGYNEQFF.

The chain couples TRBV13 to TRBJ2-7, with D possibly being TRBD1 (5 bases). Per germline, CDR1 PRHDT and CDR2 FYEKMQ (reference sequence). Trimming cost V 5 bases and J 0 bases, with 17 bases left between them. This CDR3 contains 16 residues. The CDR3 sequence: CASSRQGVGLSYEQYF. CDR3 nucleotide sequence: TGTGCCAGCAGCAGGCAGGGCGTGGGGCTCTCCTACGAGCAGTACTTC.

A word on this clone: Other DNA sequences in this sample translate to the same CDR3. The rearrangement links TRBV7-9 to TRBJ2-7; the match to TRBD2 covers 11 bases. Germline values: CDR1 SEHNR, CDR2 FQNEAQ (reference sequence). The V gene end was trimmed by 4 bases and the J gene end by 2 bases; junction bases not matched to a gene: 4. The CDR3 sequence is 15 residues long. CDR3 DNA sequence: TGTGCCAGCAGCTCCGGGACTAGCGGTACCTACGAGCAGTACTTC. Protein product: CASSSGTSGTYEQYF.

This clone was picked up one time. V is TRBV6-1 and J is TRBJ2-7; possibly TRBD1 or TRBD2 for D (5 bases each). The CDR3 spans 14 residues. Germline loops: CDR1 MNHNS, CDR2 SASEGT. V gave up 4 bases and J gave up 6 bases, with 16 bases separating them. The CDR3 DNA follows: TGTGCCAGCAGTGGGGGGAGTTTGGGGTTCGAGCAGTACTTC. It codes for CASSGGSLGFEQYF.

The J gene is TRBJ1-2, the V gene TRBV4-1; D ambiguous. The CDR3 is 16 residues long. V lost 2 bases to trimming and J lost 5 bases, with 18 bases between them. Germline V CDR1 and CDR2: MGHRA, YSYEKL. CDR3 sequence: CASSQIFGPTSYGYTF. The CDR3 nucleotides are TGCGCCAGCAGCCAAATATTTGGACCGACGTCGTATGGCTACACCTTC.

The rearrangement joins TRBV30 to TRBJ2-3, with D possibly matching TRBD2 (6 bases). Germline V gives CDR1 GTSNPN, CDR2 SVGIG (reference sequence). The length of the CDR3 is 15 residues. V gave up 3 bases and J gave up 5 bases, with 18 bases separating them. Here the CDR3 DNA reads TGTGCCTGGAGCTGGGCTGGCGGGAAAGGAGATACGCAGTATTTT. It translates to CAWSWAGGKGDTQYF.

The chain carries TRBV19 and TRBJ2-7; TRBD2 matches 12 bases. J lost 3 bases, V lost 7 bases, and 7 bases had no gene match. The CDR3 runs to 15 residues. CDR1 is LNHDA, CDR2 SQIVND, per germline (reference sequence). The CDR3 sequence: CASTPRLAGVYEQYF. The CDR3 nucleotides are TGTGCCAGTACCCCTCGACTAGCGGGAGTCTACGAGCAGTACTTC.

The CDR3 region has the DNA TGTGCCAGTAGTCCTAGCGGGAGCACGTACGAGCAGTACTTC. This gives the protein CASSPSGSTYEQYF. The chain is built from TRBV19 and TRBJ2-7; TRBD2 agrees at 10 bases. Germline CDR1 reads LNHDA; CDR2 reads SQIVND (reference sequence). This CDR3 comprises 14 residues. V gave up 5 bases and J gave up 4 bases; unmatched junction bases: 5.

V is TRBV5-1 and J is TRBJ2-5; no firm D call. The CDR3 loop spans 14 amino acids. Germline loops: CDR1 SGHRS, CDR2 YFSETQ. Trimming removed 6 bases at V and 1 base at J, with 13 bases between. The CDR3 DNA reads as TGCGCCAGCAAATCTTGGGGTCCCCAAGAGACCCAGTACTTC. It translates to CASKSWGPQETQYF. Supplemented by reference TRBV5-1 and TRBJ2-5, the full variable domain reads KAGVTQTPRYLIKTRGQQVTLSCSPISGHRSVSWYQQTPGQGLQFLFEYFSETQRNKGNFPGRFSGRQFSNSRSEMNVSTLELGDSALYLCASKSWGPQETQYFGPGTRLLVL.

V and J are TRBV5-4 and TRBJ1-2; the D gene is possibly TRBD1 (6 bases). This CDR3 has 14 residues. Trimming removed 4 bases at V and 5 bases at J, with 15 bases between. Germline-derived CDR1 and CDR2 are SGHNT and YYREEE (reference sequence). CDR3 residues: CASSPPGAGYGYTF. For the CDR3, the DNA is TGTGCCAGCAGCCCACCAGGGGCGGGGTATGGCTACACCTTC.

The chain combines TRBV9 with TRBJ2-5, with D possibly matching TRBD1 (6 bases). The germline V and J ends were trimmed by 3 bases and 2 bases, with 17 bases remaining between them. Per the germline V gene, CDR1 is SGDLS and CDR2 is YYNGEE. This CDR3 has 16 residues. The DNA for the CDR3 is TGTGCCAGCAGCGCGGACCCCGGGACACGGCAAGAGACCCAGTACTTC. Protein sequence: CASSADPGTRQETQYF. The whole variable domain, remainder taken from reference TRBV9 and TRBJ2-5, is DSGVTQTPKHLITATGQRVTLRCSPRSGDLSVYWYQQSLDQGLQFLIQYYNGEERAKGNILERFSAQQFPDLHSELNLSSLELGDSALYFCASSADPGTRQETQYFGPGTRLLVL.

A single count supports this clone. This chain joins TRBV7-9 and TRBJ1-2; 10 nucleotides line up with TRBD1. The germline V gene has CDR1 SEHNR and CDR2 FQNEAQ (reference sequence). The CDR3 has 14 residues. The ends lost 5 bases at V and 6 bases at J; junction bases unmatched: 6. The CDR3 reads CASSPPTGGHGYTF. CDR3 bases: TGTGCCAGCAGCCCTCCGACAGGGGGCCATGGCTACACCTTC.

The chain uses TRBV7-9 and TRBJ2-1, with TRBD2 matching 11 bases. V trimming: 8 bases; J trimming: 3 bases; junction bases outside the gene matches: 6. CDR1 is SEHNR, CDR2 FQNEAQ, per germline (reference sequence). The CDR3 is 15 amino acids. The CDR3 DNA follows: TGTGCCAGCCGATTAGCGGGAGGGAGCTACAATGAGCAGTTCTTC. Its protein product is CASRLAGGSYNEQFF.

V and J are TRBV7-9 and TRBJ1-2; D call uncertain. Germline-derived CDR1 and CDR2 are SEHNR and FQNEAQ (reference sequence). V dropped 2 bases and J dropped 1 base, with 8 bases sitting between them. This CDR3 contains 14 residues. In DNA, the CDR3 is TGTGCCAGCAGCTTATCTAACAATAACTATGGCTACACCTTC. Its protein product is CASSLSNNNYGYTF.

The chain employs TRBV27 and TRBJ1-5; 7 bases are shared with TRBD1. V shed 5 bases, J shed 7 bases, and the junction held 8 bases outside the gene matches. Germline lookup yields CDR1 MNHEY and CDR2 SMNVEV (reference sequence). The CDR3 contains 14 residues. CDR3 nucleotides: TGTGCCAGCAGTCCTGGGGCACAGGGGCAGCCCCAGCATTTT. Translated, it gives CASSPGAQGQPQHF.

The chain couples TRBV27 to TRBJ2-1; 8 bases fit TRBD2. CDR3 length: 17 residues. Germline V lookup: CDR1 MNHEY, CDR2 SMNVEV (reference sequence). The junction had 6 bases not matched to a gene; V was cut back by 2 bases and J by 0 bases. This CDR3 reads CASSLRTSGSSYNEQFF. CDR3 in DNA: TGTGCCAGCAGTTTAAGAACTAGCGGAAGCTCCTACAATGAGCAGTTCTTC.

The rearrangement joins TRBV2 to TRBJ1-1, with a weak D call TRBD1 (5 bases). The CDR3 spans 13 residues. Looked up from germline, CDR1 is SNHLY and CDR2 is FYNNEI. V was trimmed by 7 bases and J by 2 bases, leaving 11 bases between them. Here the CDR3 DNA reads TGTGCCAGCAAGGGACGGATCAACACTGAAGCTTTCTTT. The encoded protein is CASKGRINTEAFF.

The J gene is TRBJ2-3, the V gene TRBV27; the match to TRBD1 covers 7 bases. V trimming: 3 bases; J trimming: 1 base; junction bases outside the gene matches: 22. This CDR3 comprises 21 residues. CDR1 is MNHEY, CDR2 SMNVEV, per germline (reference sequence). The CDR3 loop reads CASSLSAGLDRLPDGTDTQYF. The CDR3 bases are TGTGCCAGCAGTTTGTCCGCCGGGCTGGACAGGTTACCTGACGGCACAGATACGCAGTATTTT.

This clone appeared once. The rearrangement links TRBV6-4 to TRBJ2-7, with D maybe TRBD1 (6 bases). This CDR3 is 15 amino acids long. Germline V lookup: CDR1 MRHNA, CDR2 SNTAGT. Trimming left V 0 bases short and J 4 bases short, with 13 bases between. CDR3 amino acids: CASSDSYGTRYEQYF. The CDR3 region has the DNA TGTGCCAGCAGTGACTCGTACGGGACAAGATACGAGCAGTACTTC.

The chain links TRBV5-4 to TRBJ2-7; TRBD1 matches 8 bases. This CDR3 is built from 15 residues. J was trimmed by 1 base and V by 4 bases; bases with no gene match: 7. Looked up from germline, CDR1 is SGHNT and CDR2 is YYREEE (reference sequence). The CDR3 coding sequence is TGTGCCAGCAGCACGATGGACAGGGCTTCCTACGAGCAGTACTTC. Residues: CASSTMDRASYEQYF.

V usage is TRBV5-1 and J usage is TRBJ2-2; a weak D match, TRBD1 (5 bases). The germline V gene has CDR1 SGHRS and CDR2 YFSETQ. The V gene lost 0 bases and the J gene lost 6 bases, with 9 bases spanning the gap. The CDR3 contains 14 residues. The CDR3 DNA is TGCGCCAGCAGCTTGGAGGCACAGGCCGGGGAGCTGTTTTTT. Residues: CASSLEAQAGELFF.